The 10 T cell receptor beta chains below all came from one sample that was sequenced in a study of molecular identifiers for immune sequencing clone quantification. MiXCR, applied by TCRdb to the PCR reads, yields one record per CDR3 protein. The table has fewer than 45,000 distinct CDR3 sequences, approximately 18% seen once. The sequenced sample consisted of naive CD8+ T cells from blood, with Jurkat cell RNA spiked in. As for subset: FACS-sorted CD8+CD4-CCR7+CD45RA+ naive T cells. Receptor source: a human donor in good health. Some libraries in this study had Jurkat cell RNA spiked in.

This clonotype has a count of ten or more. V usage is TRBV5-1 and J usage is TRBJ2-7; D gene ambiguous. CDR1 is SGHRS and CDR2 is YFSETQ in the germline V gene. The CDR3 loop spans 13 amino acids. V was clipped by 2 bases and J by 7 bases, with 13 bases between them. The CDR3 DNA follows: TGCGCCAGCAGCTTAGCGCCAGTGTGGGAGCAGTACTTC. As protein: CASSLAPVWEQYF.

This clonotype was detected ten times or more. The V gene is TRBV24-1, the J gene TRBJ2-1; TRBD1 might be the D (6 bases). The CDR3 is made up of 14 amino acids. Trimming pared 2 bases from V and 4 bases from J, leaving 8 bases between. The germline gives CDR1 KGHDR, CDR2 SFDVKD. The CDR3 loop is CATSDWTAYNEQFF. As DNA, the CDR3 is TGTGCCACCAGTGATTGGACAGCTTACAATGAGCAGTTCTTC.

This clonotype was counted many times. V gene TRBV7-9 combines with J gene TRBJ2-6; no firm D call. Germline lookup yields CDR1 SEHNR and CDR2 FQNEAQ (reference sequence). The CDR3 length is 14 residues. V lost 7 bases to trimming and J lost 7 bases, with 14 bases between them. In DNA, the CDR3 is TGTGCCAGCATCTACCCCCCGCGAGCCAACGTCCTGACTTTC. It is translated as CASIYPPRANVLTF.

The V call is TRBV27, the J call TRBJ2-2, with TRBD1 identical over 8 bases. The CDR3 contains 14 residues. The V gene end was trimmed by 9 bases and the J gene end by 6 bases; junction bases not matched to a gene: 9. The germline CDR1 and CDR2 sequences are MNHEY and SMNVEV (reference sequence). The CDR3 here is CAREETGVSGELFF. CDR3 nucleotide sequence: TGTGCCAGAGAAGAGACAGGGGTATCCGGGGAGCTGTTTTTT.

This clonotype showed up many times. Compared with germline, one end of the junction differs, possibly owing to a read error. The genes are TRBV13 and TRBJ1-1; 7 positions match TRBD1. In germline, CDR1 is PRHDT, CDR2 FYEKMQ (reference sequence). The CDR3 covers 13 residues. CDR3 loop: CASSLGTVTEAFF. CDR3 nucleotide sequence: TGTGCCAGCAGCCTAGGGACAGTCACTGAAGCTTTCTTT.

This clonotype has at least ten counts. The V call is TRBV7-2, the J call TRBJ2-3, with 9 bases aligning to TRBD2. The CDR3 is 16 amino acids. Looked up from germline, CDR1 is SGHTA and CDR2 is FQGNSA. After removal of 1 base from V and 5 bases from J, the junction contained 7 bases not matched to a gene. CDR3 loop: CASSLVAGGRGDTQYF. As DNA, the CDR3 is TGTGCCAGCAGCTTAGTGGCGGGAGGGCGGGGAGATACGCAGTATTTT.

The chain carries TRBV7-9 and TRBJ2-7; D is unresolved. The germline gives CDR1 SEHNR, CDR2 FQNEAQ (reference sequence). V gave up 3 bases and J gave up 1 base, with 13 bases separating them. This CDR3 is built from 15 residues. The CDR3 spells CASSFERGGSYEQYF. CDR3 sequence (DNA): TGTGCCAGCAGCTTCGAGCGAGGTGGATCCTACGAGCAGTACTTC. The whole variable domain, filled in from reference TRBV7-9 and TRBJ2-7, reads DTGVSQNPRHKITKRGQNVTFRCDPISEHNRLYWYRQTLGQGPEFLTYFQNEAQLEKSRLLSDRFSAERPKGSFSTLEIQRTEQGDSAMYLCASSFERGGSYEQYFGPGTRLTVT.

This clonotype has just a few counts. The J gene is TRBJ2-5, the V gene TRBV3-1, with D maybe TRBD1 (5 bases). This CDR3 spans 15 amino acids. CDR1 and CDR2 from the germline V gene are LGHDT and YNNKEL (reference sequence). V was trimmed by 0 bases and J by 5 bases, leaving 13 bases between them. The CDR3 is CASSQDRVFLETQYF. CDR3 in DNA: TGTGCCAGCAGCCAAGACAGGGTTTTCCTTGAGACCCAGTACTTC.

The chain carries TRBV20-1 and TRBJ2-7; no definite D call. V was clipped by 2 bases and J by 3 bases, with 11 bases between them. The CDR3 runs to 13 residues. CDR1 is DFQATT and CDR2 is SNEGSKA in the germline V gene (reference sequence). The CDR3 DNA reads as TGCAGTGCTAGAAATCCTGCAAACTACGAGCAGTACTTC. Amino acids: CSARNPANYEQYF.

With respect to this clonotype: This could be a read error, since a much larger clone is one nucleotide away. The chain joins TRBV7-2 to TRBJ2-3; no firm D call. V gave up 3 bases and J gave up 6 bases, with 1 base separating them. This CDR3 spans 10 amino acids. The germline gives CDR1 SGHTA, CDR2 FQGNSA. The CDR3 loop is CASSLDTQYF. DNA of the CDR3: TGTGCCAGCAGCTTGGATACGCAGTATTTT.